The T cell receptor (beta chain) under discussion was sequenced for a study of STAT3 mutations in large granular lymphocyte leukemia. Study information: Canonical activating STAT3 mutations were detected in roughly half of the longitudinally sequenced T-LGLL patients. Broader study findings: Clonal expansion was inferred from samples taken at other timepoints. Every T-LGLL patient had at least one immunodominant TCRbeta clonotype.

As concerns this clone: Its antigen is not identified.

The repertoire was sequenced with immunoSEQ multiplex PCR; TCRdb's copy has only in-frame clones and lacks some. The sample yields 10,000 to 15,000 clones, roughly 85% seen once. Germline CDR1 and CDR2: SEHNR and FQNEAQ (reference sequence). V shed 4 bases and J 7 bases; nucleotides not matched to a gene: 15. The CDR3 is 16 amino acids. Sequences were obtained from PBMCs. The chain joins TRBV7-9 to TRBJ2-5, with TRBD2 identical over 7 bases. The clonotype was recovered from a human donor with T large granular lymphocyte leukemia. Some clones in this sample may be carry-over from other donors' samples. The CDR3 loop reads CASSYPGTKDKGTQYF. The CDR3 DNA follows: TGTGCCAGCAGCTACCCCGGGACTAAGGATAAAGGGACCCAGTACTTC. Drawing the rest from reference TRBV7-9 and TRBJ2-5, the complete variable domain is DTGVSQNPRHKITKRGQNVTFRCDPISEHNRLYWYRQTLGQGPEFLTYFQNEAQLEKSRLLSDRFSAERPKGSFSTLEIQRTEQGDSAMYLCASSYPGTKDKGTQYFGPGTRLLVL.